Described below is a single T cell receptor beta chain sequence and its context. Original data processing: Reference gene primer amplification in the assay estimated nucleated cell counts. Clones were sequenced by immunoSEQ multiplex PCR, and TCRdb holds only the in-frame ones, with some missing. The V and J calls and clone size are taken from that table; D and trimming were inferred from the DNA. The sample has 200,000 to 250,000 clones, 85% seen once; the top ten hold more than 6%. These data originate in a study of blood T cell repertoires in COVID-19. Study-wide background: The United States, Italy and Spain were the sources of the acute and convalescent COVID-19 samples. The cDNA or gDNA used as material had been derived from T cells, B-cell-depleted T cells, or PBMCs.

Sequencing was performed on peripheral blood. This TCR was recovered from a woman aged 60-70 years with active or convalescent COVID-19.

The CDR3 region has the DNA TGTGCCAGCACCCCCGAAAGGACAGGGGGCGATACGCAGTATTTT. Amino acids: CASTPERTGGDTQYF. The chain links TRBV2 to TRBJ2-3; 11 nucleotides match TRBD1. This CDR3 is built from 15 residues. J was trimmed by 6 bases and V by 7 bases; bases with no gene match: 9. Germline values: CDR1 SNHLY, CDR2 FYNNEI. Full variable domain (outside the CDR3, taken from reference TRBV2 and TRBJ2-3): EPEVTQTPSHQVTQMGQEVILRCVPISNHLYFYWYRQILGQKVEFLVSFYNNEISEKSEIFDDQFSVERPDGSNFTLKIRSTKLEDSAMYFCASTPERTGGDTQYFGPGTRLTVL.